A selection of T cell receptor beta chains follows, all from one sample in a study of control samples from healthy donors and cancer patients. Profiling relied on immunoSEQ multiplex PCR, and the TCRdb table lists in-frame clones only, not all of them. The table records under 200,000 clones, roughly 94% of them present only once. Sequences were obtained from blood. These receptors originate from a woman between 40 and 55 years old in good health. The CDR3 runs from the conserved cysteine through the conserved F or W. A D gene is named only where the DNA matches it firmly. Clone size is stated in some rows and not others, as once, few, many or a class when expanded.

j_gene	v_gene	abundance	d_gene	CDR3aa	CDR3nt
TRBJ1-1	TRBV10-3	-	-	CAISEVQSEAFF	TGTGCCATCAGTGAGGTCCAGTCTGAAGCTTTCTTT
TRBJ1-6	TRBV7-2	once	-	CASRRLTGPNSPLHF	TGTGCCAGCAGGCGCCTAACAGGGCCTAATTCACCCCTCCACTTT
TRBJ2-3	TRBV29-1	once	-	CSVWEGAQYF	TGCAGCGTCTGGGAGGGGGCGCAGTATTTT
TRBJ2-1	TRBV19	-	TRBD2	CASSKGLGVVNEQFF	TGTGCCAGTAGTAAGGGACTAGGTGTGGTGAATGAGCAGTTCTTC
TRBJ1-6	TRBV6-4	-	-	CASSGTSAPNSPLHF	TGTGCCAGCAGTGGAACTTCAGCCCCTAATTCACCCCTCCACTTT
TRBJ2-5	TRBV9	few	-	CASSARTYQETQYF	TGTGCCAGCAGCGCCCGGACCTACCAAGAGACCCAGTACTTC
TRBJ1-1	TRBV19	-	-	CASTSFGGPTEAFF	TGTGCCAGTACGTCATTTGGGGGTCCCACTGAAGCTTTCTTT
TRBJ1-1	TRBV19	-	-	CASSIRSANTEAFF	TGTGCCAGTAGTATTCGTTCAGCTAACACTGAAGCTTTCTTT
TRBJ2-3	TRBV29-1	-	TRBD2	CSVGPRNRLAAATDTQYF	TGCAGCGTTGGCCCGCGCAACCGACTAGCGGCAGCCACAGATACGCAGTATTTT
TRBJ1-3	TRBV15	-	TRBD1	CATSSNRGLGNTIYF	TGTGCCACCAGCAGTAACAGGGGTCTGGGAAACACCATATATTTT
TRBJ2-2	TRBV13	-	-	CASTSGPLNTGELFF	TGTGCCAGCACATCGGGTCCCCTGAACACCGGGGAGCTGTTTTTT
TRBJ2-5	TRBV7-6	-	TRBD1	CASSLVYGQGEETQYF	TGTGCCAGCAGCTTAGTTTATGGTCAGGGGGAAGAGACCCAGTACTTC
TRBJ1-4	TRBV5-1	-	-	CASSPLEGSTNEKLFF	TGCGCCAGCAGCCCCTTGGAGGGGTCGACTAATGAAAAACTGTTTTTT
TRBJ2-7	TRBV4-3	-	TRBD2	CASSLTYSGRPIYEQYF	TGCGCCAGCAGTCTTACCTATAGCGGGCGACCAATTTACGAGCAGTACTTC
TRBJ1-5	TRBV30	-	-	CAWGGQNQPQHF	TGTGCCTGGGGGGGACAAAATCAGCCCCAGCATTTT
TRBJ2-5	TRBV7-2	-	TRBD1	CASTRQGNVPETQYF	TGTGCCAGCACCCGACAGGGAAACGTTCCAGAGACCCAGTACTTC
TRBJ2-1	TRBV20-1	-	TRBD2	CSASRGRHYNEQFF	TGCAGTGCTAGTCGCGGGAGGCACTACAATGAGCAGTTCTTC
TRBJ2-1	TRBV7-7	-	-	CASSLQTGLHQFF	TGTGCTAGCAGCTTACAGACCGGGCTACATCAGTTCTTC
TRBJ2-5	TRBV4-1	-	-	CASSRDPEGQTQYF	TGCGCCAGCAGCCGGGACCCCGAGGGGCAGACCCAGTACTTC
TRBJ1-1	TRBV5-4	-	-	CASSLGGMNTEAFF	TGTGCCAGCAGCTTGGGCGGTATGAACACTGAAGCTTTCTTT
TRBJ2-6	TRBV7-2	-	-	CASSLSGDGANVLTF	TGTGCCAGCAGCTTGTCAGGGGACGGGGCCAACGTCCTGACTTTC
TRBJ2-7	TRBV6-8	-	-	CASRDSPSYEQYF	TGTGCCAGCAGGGACTCCCCCTCCTACGAGCAGTACTTC
TRBJ1-1	TRBV20-1	-	TRBD1	CSASHTGGRGTEAFF	TGCAGTGCTAGTCACACAGGGGGCCGGGGGACTGAAGCTTTCTTT
TRBJ2-5	TRBV5-6	-	-	CASSLEGGLKTQYF	TGTGCCAGCAGCTTGGAGGGGGGCCTTAAGACCCAGTACTTC
TRBJ2-7	TRBV5-4	once	-	CASNKGGQKTYEQYF	TGTGCCAGCAACAAAGGTGGTCAGAAGACCTACGAGCAGTACTTC
TRBJ2-6	TRBV3-1/TRBV3-2	-	-	CASSHRLSGANVLTF	TGTGCCAGCAGCCATAGGCTCTCTGGGGCCAACGTCCTGACTTTC
TRBJ1-2	TRBV27	-	TRBD1	CASSSLQGSYGYTF	TGTGCCAGCAGTTCCTTACAGGGGTCCTATGGCTACACCTTC
TRBJ1-5	TRBV6-5	-	TRBD1	CASSTQGNQPQHF	TGTGCCAGCAGCACACAGGGGAATCAGCCCCAGCATTTT
TRBJ2-3	TRBV10-3	-	TRBD2	CAISETAGDSADTQYF	TGTGCCATCAGTGAGACAGCGGGAGATAGTGCAGATACGCAGTATTTT
TRBJ2-7	TRBV6-1	-	-	CASSENKFEQYF	TGTGCCAGCAGTGAGAACAAGTTCGAGCAGTACTTC
TRBJ1-1	TRBV12-3/TRBV12-4	-	-	CASGYTEAFF	TGTGCCAGCGGCTACACTGAAGCTTTCTTT